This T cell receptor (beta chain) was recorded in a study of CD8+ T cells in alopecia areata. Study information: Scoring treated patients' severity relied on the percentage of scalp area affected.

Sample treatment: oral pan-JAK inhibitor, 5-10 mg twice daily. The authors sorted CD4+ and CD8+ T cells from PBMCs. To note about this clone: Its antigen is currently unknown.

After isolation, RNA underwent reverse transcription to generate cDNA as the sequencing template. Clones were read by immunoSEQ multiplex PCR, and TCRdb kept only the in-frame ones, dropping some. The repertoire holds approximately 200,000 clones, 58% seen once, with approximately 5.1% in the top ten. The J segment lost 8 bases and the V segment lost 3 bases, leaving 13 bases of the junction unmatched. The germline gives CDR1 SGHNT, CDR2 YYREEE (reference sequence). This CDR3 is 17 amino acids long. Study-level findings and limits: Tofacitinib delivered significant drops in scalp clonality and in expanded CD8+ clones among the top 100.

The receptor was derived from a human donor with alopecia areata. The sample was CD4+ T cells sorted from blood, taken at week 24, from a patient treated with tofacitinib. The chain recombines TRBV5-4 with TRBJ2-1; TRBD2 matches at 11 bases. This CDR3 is CASSSQPTSGRIYEQFF. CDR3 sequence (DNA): TGTGCCAGCAGCTCACAACCCACTAGCGGGAGAATCTATGAGCAGTTCTTC.